These 20 T cell receptor beta chains were sequenced from one sample in a study of blood T cell repertoires in COVID-19. The data were produced by immunoSEQ multiplex PCR, yet TCRdb's version contains in-frame clones alone and is incomplete. The sample yields about 250,000 clones, roughly 82% seen once. The sequencing sample was made of peripheral blood. These receptors originate from a woman aged 80 or older with active or convalescent COVID-19.

V usage is TRBV18 and J usage is TRBJ2-7; D may be TRBD1 (6 bases). Trimming took 5 bases from V and 3 from J, leaving 11 bases between them. The CDR3 loop spans 13 amino acids. Germline CDR1 and CDR2: KGHSH and LQKENI. The CDR3 DNA sequence: TGTGCCAGCTCAATAGAGGGGGTCTACGAGCAGTACTTC. Amino acids: CASSIEGVYEQYF. The variable domain in full, completed from reference TRBV18 and TRBJ2-7, reads NAGVMQNPRHLVRRRGQEARLRCSPMKGHSHVYWYRQLPEEGLKFMVYLQKENIIDESGMPKERFSAEFPKEGPSILRIQQVVRGDSAAYFCASSIEGVYEQYFGPGTRLTVT.

V and J are TRBV7-9 and TRBJ1-3; D possibly corresponds to TRBD1 (5 bases). Germline CDR1 reads SEHNR; CDR2 reads FQNEAQ (reference sequence). The CDR3 has 14 residues. V was clipped by 3 bases and J by 4 bases, with 10 bases between them. CDR3 in amino acids: CASSLPGPGNTIYF. In nucleotides, the CDR3 is TGTGCCAGCAGCTTGCCAGGGCCCGGAAACACCATATATTTT.

CDR3 sequence (DNA): TGTGCCAGCAGTTACGGGACTAGCGGGAAAAATGAGCAGTTCTTC. As protein: CASSYGTSGKNEQFF. The V call is TRBV6-5, the J call TRBJ2-1; 13 bases match TRBD2. CDR1 is MNHEY and CDR2 is SVGAGI in the germline V gene. The V segment lost 2 bases and the J segment 7 bases; nucleotides outside the gene matches: 2. This CDR3 has 15 residues.

The chain recombines TRBV3-1 (or the pseudogene TRBV3-2) with TRBJ2-7; 10 nucleotides align to TRBD1. With V trimmed by 1 base and J by 0 bases, 6 bases remained unmatched. The V gene's germline CDR1 is LGHDT and CDR2 YNNKEL (reference sequence). The CDR3 loop spans 17 amino acids. The CDR3 DNA reads as TGTGCCAGCAGCCAAGGTCTTAGGACAGGGGGCTCCTACGAGCAGTACTTC. It specifies CASSQGLRTGGSYEQYF.

CDR3 in amino acids: CASSLQGVNTGELFF. The CDR3 coding sequence is TGTGCCAGCAGCTTACAGGGTGTGAACACCGGGGAGCTGTTTTTT. V and J are TRBV5-5 and TRBJ2-2; maybe TRBD1 (6 bases). This CDR3 region has 15 residues. Trimming shortened V by 2 bases and J by 1 base, and 9 bases separated the two germline ends. CDR1 is SGHKS, CDR2 YYEKEE, per germline (reference sequence).

This chain uses TRBV3-1 (or the pseudogene TRBV3-2) with TRBJ2-7, with 10 bases matching TRBD1. CDR3 length: 14 residues. J lost 5 bases, V lost 1 base, and 2 bases had no gene match. Germline lookup yields CDR1 LGHDT and CDR2 YNNKEL (reference sequence). Here the CDR3 reads CASSQAGTGDEQYF. The CDR3 coding sequence is TGTGCCAGCAGCCAAGCCGGGACAGGGGACGAGCAGTACTTC.

The chain links TRBV29-1 to TRBJ2-7; tentative D call: TRBD2 (5 bases). The CDR3 extends over 11 amino acids. Trimming stripped 8 bases from V and 9 bases from J, with 17 bases between. Germline values: CDR1 SQVTM, CDR2 ANQGSEA. The CDR3: CSTTSTMGQYF. The CDR3 DNA sequence: TGCAGCACTACTAGTACCATGGGGCAGTACTTC.

The V gene is TRBV13, the J gene TRBJ1-1, with D perhaps TRBD1 (6 bases). Germline V gives CDR1 PRHDT, CDR2 FYEKMQ (reference sequence). The CDR3 is 13 residues long. Between the trimmed V and J ends, which lost 3 bases and 6 bases, there was a span of 11 bases. In DNA form, the CDR3 reads TGTGCCAGCAGCTTTACAGGGAAGGCTGAAGCTTTCTTT. Protein sequence: CASSFTGKAEAFF.

The rearrangement links TRBV11-2 to TRBJ1-3, with D unresolved. Germline V gene lookup returns CDR1 SGHAT and CDR2 FQNNGV. Trimming took off 5 bases at V and 2 bases at J, with 10 bases between the two ends. This CDR3 has 14 amino acids. The CDR3: CASSPGLPGNTIYF. The CDR3 bases are TGTGCCAGCAGCCCCGGACTCCCTGGAAACACCATATATTTT.

This clone was seen a few times. V gene TRBV15 combines with J gene TRBJ1-1; possible D gene TRBD1, 5 bases. The CDR3 has 14 residues. Germline CDR1 is LNHNV and CDR2 is YYDKDF (reference sequence). Trimming shortened V by 4 bases and J by 5 bases, and 14 bases separated the two germline ends. The chain's CDR3 is CATSTAQGLTEAFF. The CDR3 coding sequence is TGTGCCACCAGCACAGCCCAGGGATTAACTGAAGCTTTCTTT. Complete variable domain (other parts from reference TRBV15 and TRBJ1-1): DAMVIQNPRYQVTQFGKPVTLSCSQTLNHNVMYWYQQKSSQAPKLLFHYYDKDFNNEADTPDNFQSRRPNTSFCFLDIRSPGLGDTAMYLCATSTAQGLTEAFFGQGTRLTVV.

This chain uses TRBV7-9 with TRBJ1-3; a possible D gene is TRBD1 (6 bases). Germline loops: CDR1 SEHNR, CDR2 FQNEAQ (reference sequence). The CDR3 runs 15 residues. V lost 5 bases, J lost 0 bases, and 11 bases lay in between. DNA for the CDR3: TGTGCCAGCAGCCGAGACAGGCACTCTGGAAACACCATATATTTT. Protein sequence: CASSRDRHSGNTIYF.

This clone has just one count. This rearrangement joins TRBV6-6 to TRBJ1-3, with D maybe TRBD1 (6 bases). V was clipped by 6 bases and J by 0 bases, with 12 bases between them. CDR3 length equals 15 residues. The germline V gene encodes CDR1 MNHNY and CDR2 SVGAGI (reference sequence). Here the CDR3 reads CASSPGQFSGNTIYF. The DNA of the CDR3 is TGTGCCAGCAGCCCCGGACAGTTCTCTGGAAACACCATATATTTT.

This chain connects TRBV27 to TRBJ1-5, with 10 bases that match TRBD1. Germline loops: CDR1 MNHEY, CDR2 SMNVEV (reference sequence). The CDR3 runs 20 residues. With V trimmed by 1 base and J by 6 bases, 18 bases remained unmatched. The CDR3, as DNA: TGTGCCAGCAGTTTATTATTTTTAGGACAGGGGGTTGTAGTGTTTCAGCCCCAGCATTTT. It specifies CASSLLFLGQGVVVFQPQHF.

V is TRBV3-1 (or the pseudogene TRBV3-2) and J is TRBJ2-7; the D gene is possibly TRBD2 (6 bases). V was cut by 1 base and J by 7 bases, with 11 bases left in between. Germline CDR1 and CDR2: LGHDT and YNNKEL (reference sequence). This CDR3 region has 13 residues. The CDR3 nucleotides are TGTGCCAGCAGCCAAGCCTGGGCGGGGGAGCAGTACTTC. This gives the protein CASSQAWAGEQYF.

The chain couples TRBV6-1 to TRBJ2-7; possibly TRBD1 for D (5 bases). CDR3 size: 14 residues. V was trimmed by 0 bases and J by 7 bases, leaving 13 bases between them. CDR1 and CDR2 (germline): MNHNS, SASEGT. For the CDR3, the DNA is TGTGCCAGCAGTGAAGCCTTGGGGCTGGGGGAGCAGTACTTC. As protein: CASSEALGLGEQYF.

The rearrangement joins TRBV6-5 to TRBJ2-7; 9 positions match TRBD1. Germline loops: CDR1 MNHEY, CDR2 SVGAGI. The CDR3 sequence is 14 residues long. Unmatched junction bases numbered 7, after V lost 5 bases and J lost 5 bases. Here the CDR3 reads CASSTGGANNEQYF. In nucleotides, the CDR3 is TGTGCCAGCAGTACAGGGGGCGCGAACAACGAGCAGTACTTC.

The gene calls are TRBV5-1 and TRBJ1-1; D might be TRBD1 (5 bases). Germline V gene sequence: CDR1 SGHRS, CDR2 YFSETQ. Trimming pared 4 bases from V and 10 bases from J, leaving 14 bases between. This CDR3 comprises 12 residues. The CDR3 DNA reads TGCGCCAGCAGCCCCGAGACGGGGGTAGCTTTCTTT. Its translation is CASSPETGVAFF.

The rearrangement uses TRBV19 and TRBJ1-5; a weak D match, TRBD1 (5 bases). V lost 3 bases to trimming and J lost 5 bases, with 14 bases between them. This CDR3 spans 15 amino acids. Germline assignment: CDR1 LNHDA and CDR2 SQIVND (reference sequence). Written as DNA, the CDR3 is TGTGCCAGTAGTATGGGAAGGGGAAGGGATCAGCCCCAGCATTTT. Encoded protein: CASSMGRGRDQPQHF.

This chain links TRBV6-6 with TRBJ2-1, with TRBD2 matching over 10 bases. CDR3 length: 19 residues. Unmatched junction bases numbered 17, after V lost 5 bases and J lost 4 bases. CDR1 MNHNY and CDR2 SVGAGI come from the germline V gene (reference sequence). The CDR3 is CASSPRGGLAGENYNEQFF. CDR3 in DNA: TGTGCCAGCAGTCCCCGGGGAGGGCTAGCGGGAGAAAATTACAATGAGCAGTTCTTC.

The chain has TRBV27 and TRBJ2-2; TRBD1 matches at 8 bases. CDR3 size: 17 residues. Germline CDR1 is MNHEY and CDR2 is SMNVEV (reference sequence). V lost 5 bases, J lost 2 bases, and 10 bases stayed unmatched. The CDR3 DNA follows: TGTGCCAGCAGTACCCGGGACAGGTTGGCAAACACCGGGGAGCTGTTTTTT. Its protein is CASSTRDRLANTGELFF.